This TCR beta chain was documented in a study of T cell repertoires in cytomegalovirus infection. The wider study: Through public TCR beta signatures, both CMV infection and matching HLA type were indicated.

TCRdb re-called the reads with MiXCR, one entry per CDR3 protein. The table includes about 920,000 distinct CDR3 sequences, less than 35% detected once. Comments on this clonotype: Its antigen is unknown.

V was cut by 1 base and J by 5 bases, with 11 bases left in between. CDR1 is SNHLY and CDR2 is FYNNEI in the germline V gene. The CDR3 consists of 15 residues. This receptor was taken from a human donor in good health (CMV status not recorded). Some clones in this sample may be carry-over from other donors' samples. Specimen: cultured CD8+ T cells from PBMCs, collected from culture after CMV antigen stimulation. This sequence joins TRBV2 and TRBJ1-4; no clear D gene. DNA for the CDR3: TGTGCCAGCAGTGAAGATACGGGGAGGAATGAAAAACTGTTTTTT. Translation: CASSEDTGRNEKLFF.